Shown below are 3 T cell receptor beta chains from a single sample sequenced in a study of T cell responses to AZD1222 COVID-19 vaccine. This table comes from immunoSEQ multiplex PCR, and its TCRdb copy is limited to in-frame clones, with some not included. The profile shows about 130,000 clones, approximately 89% of them singletons. The material sequenced was peripheral blood, taken on day 0 of AZD1222 vaccination. These receptors were collected from an adult in good health.

The J gene is TRBJ2-1, the V gene TRBV7-3; D may be TRBD1 (6 bases). V was pared by 4 bases and J by 4 bases, with 17 bases between. From germline, CDR1 is SGHTA and CDR2 FQGTGA. The CDR3 has 16 residues. CDR3: CASSSLGHPNYNEQFF. The CDR3 DNA is TGTGCCAGCAGCTCCCTGGGACACCCTAATTACAATGAGCAGTTCTTC.

The chain is built from TRBV3-1 (or the pseudogene TRBV3-2) and TRBJ2-1; a weak D match, TRBD1 (5 bases). This CDR3 has 14 residues. With 9 bases removed from V and 0 bases from J, the gap between germline ends came to 12 bases. CDR1 is LGHDT and CDR2 is YNNKEL in the germline V gene (reference sequence). CDR3 loop: CARRQHISYNEQFF. In DNA, the CDR3 is TGTGCCAGGAGACAGCATATCTCCTACAATGAGCAGTTCTTC.

This chain joins TRBV7-2 and TRBJ1-2; possible D gene TRBD1, 5 bases. CDR3 length: 16 amino acids. Germline CDR1 is SGHTA and CDR2 is FQGNSA. The ends were cut back, 5 bases at V and 4 bases at J, with 20 bases in the middle. The CDR3: CASSIGGRASAYGYTF. The DNA for the CDR3 is TGTGCCAGCAGCATAGGCGGCAGGGCGTCGGCCTATGGCTACACCTTC.